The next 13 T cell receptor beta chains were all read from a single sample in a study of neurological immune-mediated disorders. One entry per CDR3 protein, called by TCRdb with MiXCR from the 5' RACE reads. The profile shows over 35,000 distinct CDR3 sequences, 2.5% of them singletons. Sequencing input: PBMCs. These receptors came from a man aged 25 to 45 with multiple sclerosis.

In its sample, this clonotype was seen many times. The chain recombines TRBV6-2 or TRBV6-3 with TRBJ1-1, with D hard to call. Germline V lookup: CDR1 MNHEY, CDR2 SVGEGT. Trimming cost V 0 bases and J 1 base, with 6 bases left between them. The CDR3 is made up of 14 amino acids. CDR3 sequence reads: CASSYSAENTEAFF. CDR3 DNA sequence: TGTGCCAGCAGTTACTCCGCGGAGAACACTGAAGCTTTCTTT.

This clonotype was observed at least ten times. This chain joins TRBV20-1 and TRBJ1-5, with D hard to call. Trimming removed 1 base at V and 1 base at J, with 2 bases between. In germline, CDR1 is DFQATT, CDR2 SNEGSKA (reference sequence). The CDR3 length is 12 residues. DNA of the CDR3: TGCAGTGCTAGAGGCAGCAATCAGCCCCAGCATTTT. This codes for CSARGSNQPQHF.

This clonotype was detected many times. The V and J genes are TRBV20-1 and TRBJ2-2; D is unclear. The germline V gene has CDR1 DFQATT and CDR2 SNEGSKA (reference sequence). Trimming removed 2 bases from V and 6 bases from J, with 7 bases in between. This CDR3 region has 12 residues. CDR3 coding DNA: TGCAGTGCTAGAAGGGCCGCCGGGGAGCTGTTTTTT. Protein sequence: CSARRAAGELFF.

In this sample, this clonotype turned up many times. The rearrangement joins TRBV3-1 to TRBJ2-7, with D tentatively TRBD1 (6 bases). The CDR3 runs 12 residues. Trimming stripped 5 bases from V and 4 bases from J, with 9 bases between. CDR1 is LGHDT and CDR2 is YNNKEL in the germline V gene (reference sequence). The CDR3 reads CASSRTDYEQYF. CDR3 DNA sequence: TGTGCCAGCAGCAGGACAGATTACGAGCAGTACTTC.

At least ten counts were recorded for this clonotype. CDR3 sequence (DNA): TGTGCCAGCAGTCCCCCGGGACTACTACTCCAAGAGACCCAGTACTTC. It is translated as CASSPPGLLLQETQYF. The chain carries TRBV2 and TRBJ2-5; 7 bases fit TRBD2. CDR3 length: 16 amino acids. After removal of 5 bases from V and 1 base from J, the junction contained 10 bases not matched to a gene. Germline V gives CDR1 SNHLY, CDR2 FYNNEI.

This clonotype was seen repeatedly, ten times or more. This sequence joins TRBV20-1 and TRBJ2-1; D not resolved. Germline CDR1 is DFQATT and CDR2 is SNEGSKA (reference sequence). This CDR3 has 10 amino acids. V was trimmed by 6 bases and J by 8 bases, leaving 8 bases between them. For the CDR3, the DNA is TGCAGTGCCACAGAGTATGAGCAGTTCTTC. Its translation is CSATEYEQFF.

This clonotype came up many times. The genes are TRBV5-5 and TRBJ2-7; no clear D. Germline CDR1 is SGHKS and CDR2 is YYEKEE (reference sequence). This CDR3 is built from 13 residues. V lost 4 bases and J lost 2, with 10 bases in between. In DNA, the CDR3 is TGTGCCAGCAGCCCGACCCGTACCTACGAGCAGTACTTC. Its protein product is CASSPTRTYEQYF.

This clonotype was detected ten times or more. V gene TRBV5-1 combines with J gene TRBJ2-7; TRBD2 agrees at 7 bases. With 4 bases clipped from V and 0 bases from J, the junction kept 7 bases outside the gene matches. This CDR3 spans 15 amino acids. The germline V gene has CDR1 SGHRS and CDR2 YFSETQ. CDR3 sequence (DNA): TGCGCCAGCAGCATAGGCGGGAGTCCCTCCTACGAGCAGTACTTC. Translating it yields CASSIGGSPSYEQYF.

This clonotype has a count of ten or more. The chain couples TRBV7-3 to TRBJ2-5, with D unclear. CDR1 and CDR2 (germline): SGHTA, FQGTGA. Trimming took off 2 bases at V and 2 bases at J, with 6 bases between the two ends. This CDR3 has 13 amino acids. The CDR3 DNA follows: TGTGCCAGCAGCTTAGGGCCTCAAGAGACCCAGTACTTC. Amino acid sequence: CASSLGPQETQYF.

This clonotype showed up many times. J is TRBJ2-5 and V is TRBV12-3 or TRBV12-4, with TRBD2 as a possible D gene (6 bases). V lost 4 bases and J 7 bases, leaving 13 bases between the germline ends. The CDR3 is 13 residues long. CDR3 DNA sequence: TGTGCCAGCAGTTCTAGGGCGGGGTGGACCCAGTACTTC. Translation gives CASSSRAGWTQYF.

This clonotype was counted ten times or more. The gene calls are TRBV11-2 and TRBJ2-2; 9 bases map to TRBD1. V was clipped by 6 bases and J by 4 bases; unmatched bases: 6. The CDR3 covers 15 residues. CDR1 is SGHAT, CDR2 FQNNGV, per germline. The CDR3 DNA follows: TGTGCCAGCAGAACAAGACAGGGGGGCACCGGGGAGCTGTTTTTT. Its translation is CASRTRQGGTGELFF. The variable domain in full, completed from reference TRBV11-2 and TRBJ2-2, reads EAGVAQSPRYKIIEKRQSVAFWCNPISGHATLYWYQQILGQGPKLLIQFQNNGVVDDSQLPKDRFSAERLKGVDSTLKIQPAKLEDSAVYLCASRTRQGGTGELFFGEGSRLTVL.

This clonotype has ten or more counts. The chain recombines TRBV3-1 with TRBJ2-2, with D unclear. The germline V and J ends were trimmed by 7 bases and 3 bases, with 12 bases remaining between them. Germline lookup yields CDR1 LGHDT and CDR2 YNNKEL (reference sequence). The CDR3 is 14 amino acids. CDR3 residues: CASTDRGYTGELFF. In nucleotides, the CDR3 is TGTGCCAGCACGGACCGCGGCTACACCGGGGAGCTGTTTTTT.

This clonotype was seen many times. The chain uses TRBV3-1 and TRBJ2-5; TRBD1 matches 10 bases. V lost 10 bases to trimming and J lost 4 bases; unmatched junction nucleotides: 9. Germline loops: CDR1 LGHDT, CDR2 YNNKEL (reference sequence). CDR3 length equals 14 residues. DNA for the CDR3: TGTGCCACCACGGGACAGGGGAATGTAGAGACCCAGTACTTC. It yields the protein CATTGQGNVETQYF.